This T cell receptor beta chain is from a study of cytomegalovirus exposure and HLA in healthy donors. Study conclusions and caveats: Presence/absence analysis assumed near-uniform sequencing depth across donors.

The CDR3 sequence is 13 residues long. The germline V gene has CDR1 SGHNT and CDR2 YENEEA. Between the trimmed V and J ends, which lost 5 bases and 2 bases, there was a span of 10 bases. With respect to this clone: The antigen remains undetermined.

Vbeta (60) and Jbeta (13) primers were used in the PCR. Some clones are missing from TCRdb's copy, which holds only in-frame ones; the method was immunoSEQ multiplex PCR. This table holds 150,000 to 250,000 clones, more than 65% found once. Donors likely had unrecorded immune exposures despite being nominally healthy when sampled. The rearrangement uses TRBV11-3 and TRBJ2-7; TRBD2 might be the D (6 bases). The sequenced sample consisted of PBMCs. The sequence came from a girl aged 10 to 17 in good health and CMV-seropositive. The CDR3 is CASSRLETYEQYF. The CDR3 DNA reads TGTGCCAGCAGCCGACTAGAGACCTACGAGCAGTACTTC. The whole variable domain, filled in from reference TRBV11-3 and TRBJ2-7, reads EAGVVQSPRYKIIEKKQPVAFWCNPISGHNTLYWYLQNLGQGPELLIRYENEEAVDDSQLPKDRFSAERLKGVDSTLKIQPAELGDSAVYLCASSRLETYEQYFGPGTRLTVT.